The T cell receptor (beta chain) described here comes from a study of blood T cells in healthy people across ages. Overall study findings and caveats: Investigators viewed diversity estimates from one million T cells as underestimates, the study reported. The long-lived group displayed more naive CD4+ cells, plus higher diversity, than the aged donors did.

Drawing of peripheral blood yielded approximately 10 milliliters from each donor. Trimming took 8 bases from V and 8 from J; bases not matched to a gene: 17. The CDR3 runs to 15 residues. Germline V CDR1 and CDR2: LGHNA, YNFKEQ. With respect to this clonotype: What it recognizes is unknown.

PCR was performed a second time for roughly 6 to 12 cycles using a sample-barcoded 5' primer and a J-beta primer mix. TCRdb re-called the 5' RACE reads through MiXCR, storing one row per CDR3 protein. The sample shows around 900,000 distinct CDR3 sequences, roughly 51% of them seen only once. Sequences were obtained from blood. This TCR came from a woman in her fifties or sixties in good health. The chain recombines TRBV4-2 with TRBJ1-2, with 7 bases matching TRBD1. DNA for the CDR3: TGTGCCAGCGGACTCAGACAGGGAGACCCTAAGGGCTACACCTTC. Protein: CASGLRQGDPKGYTF.